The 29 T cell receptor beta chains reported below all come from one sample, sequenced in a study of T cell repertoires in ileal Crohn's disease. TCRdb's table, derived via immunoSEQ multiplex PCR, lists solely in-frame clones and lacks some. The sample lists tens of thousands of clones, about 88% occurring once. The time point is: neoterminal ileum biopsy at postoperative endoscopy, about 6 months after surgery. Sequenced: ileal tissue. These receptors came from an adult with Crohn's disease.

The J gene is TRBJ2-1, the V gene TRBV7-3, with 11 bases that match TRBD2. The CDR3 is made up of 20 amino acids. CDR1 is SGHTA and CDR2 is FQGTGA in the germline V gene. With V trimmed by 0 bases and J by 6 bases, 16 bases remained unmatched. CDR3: CASSLTFGGSGRVGINEQFF. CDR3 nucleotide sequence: TGTGCCAGCAGCTTAACGTTTGGTGGTAGCGGGAGGGTAGGAATCAATGAGCAGTTCTTC.

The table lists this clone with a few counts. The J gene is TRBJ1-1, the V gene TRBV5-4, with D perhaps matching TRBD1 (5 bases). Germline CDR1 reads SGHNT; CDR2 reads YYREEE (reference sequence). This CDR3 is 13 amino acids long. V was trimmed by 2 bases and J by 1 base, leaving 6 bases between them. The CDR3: CASSLGANTEAFF. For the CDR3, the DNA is TGTGCCAGCAGCTTAGGGGCGAACACTGAAGCTTTCTTT.

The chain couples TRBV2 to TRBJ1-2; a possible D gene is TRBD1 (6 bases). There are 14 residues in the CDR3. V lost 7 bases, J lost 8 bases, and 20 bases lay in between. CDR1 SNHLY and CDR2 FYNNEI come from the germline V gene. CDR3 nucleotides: TGTGCCAGCACAATAAACAGGGACGGCGAGGGCTACACCTTC. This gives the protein CASTINRDGEGYTF.

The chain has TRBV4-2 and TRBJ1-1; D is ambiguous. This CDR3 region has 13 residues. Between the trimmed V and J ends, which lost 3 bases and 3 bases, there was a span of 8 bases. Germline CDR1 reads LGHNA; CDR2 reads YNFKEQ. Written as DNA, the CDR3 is TGTGCCAGCAGCCAGGTAAGAGACACTGAAGCTTTCTTT. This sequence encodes CASSQVRDTEAFF.

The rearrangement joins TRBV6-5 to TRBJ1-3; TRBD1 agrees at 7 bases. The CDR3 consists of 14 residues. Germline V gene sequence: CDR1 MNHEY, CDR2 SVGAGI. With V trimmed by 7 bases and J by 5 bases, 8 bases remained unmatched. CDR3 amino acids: CASTRQGDRNTIYF. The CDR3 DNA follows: TGTGCCAGCACCAGACAGGGAGACAGAAACACCATATATTTT.

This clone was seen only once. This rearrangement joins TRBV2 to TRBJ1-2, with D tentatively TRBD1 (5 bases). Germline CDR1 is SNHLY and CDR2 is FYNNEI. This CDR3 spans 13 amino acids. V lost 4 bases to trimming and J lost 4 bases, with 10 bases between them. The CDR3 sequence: CASSVGQGYGYTF. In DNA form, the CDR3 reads TGTGCCAGCAGTGTAGGGCAGGGCTATGGCTACACCTTC.

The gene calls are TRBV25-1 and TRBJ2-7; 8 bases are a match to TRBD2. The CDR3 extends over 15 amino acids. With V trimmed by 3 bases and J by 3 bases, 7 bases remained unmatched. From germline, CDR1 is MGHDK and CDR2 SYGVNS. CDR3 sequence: CASSDQGLAGYEQYF. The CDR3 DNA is TGTGCCAGCAGTGACCAAGGGCTAGCGGGCTACGAGCAGTACTTC.

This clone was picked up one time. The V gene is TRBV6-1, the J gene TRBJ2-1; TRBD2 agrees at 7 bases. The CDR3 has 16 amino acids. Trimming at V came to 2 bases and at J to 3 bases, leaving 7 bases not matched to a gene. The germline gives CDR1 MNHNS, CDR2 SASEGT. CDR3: CASSEIVGGIYNEQFF. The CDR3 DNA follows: TGTGCCAGCAGTGAAATCGTCGGGGGGATCTACAATGAGCAGTTCTTC.

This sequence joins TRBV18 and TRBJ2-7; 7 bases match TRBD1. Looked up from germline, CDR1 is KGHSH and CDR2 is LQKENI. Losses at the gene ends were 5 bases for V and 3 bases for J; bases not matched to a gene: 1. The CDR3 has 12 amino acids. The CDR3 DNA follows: TGTGCCAGCTCAAGGGACAGCTACGAGCAGTACGTC. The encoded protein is CASSRDSYEQYV.

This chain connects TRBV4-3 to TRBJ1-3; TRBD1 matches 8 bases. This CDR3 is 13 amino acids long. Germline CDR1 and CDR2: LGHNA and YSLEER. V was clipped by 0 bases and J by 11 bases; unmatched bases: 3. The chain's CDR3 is CASSQEQGVSIYF. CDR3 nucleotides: TGCGCCAGCAGCCAAGAACAGGGGGTCTCCATATATTTT.

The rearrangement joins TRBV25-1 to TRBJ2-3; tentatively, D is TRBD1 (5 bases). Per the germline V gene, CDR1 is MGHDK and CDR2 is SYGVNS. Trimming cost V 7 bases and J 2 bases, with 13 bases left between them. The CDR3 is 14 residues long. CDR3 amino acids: CASMGRINTDTQYF. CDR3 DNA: TGTGCCAGCATGGGGCGAATAAACACAGATACGCAGTATTTT. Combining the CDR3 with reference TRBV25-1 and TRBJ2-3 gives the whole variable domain EADIYQTPRYLVIGTGKKITLECSQTMGHDKMYWYQQDPGMELHLIHYSYGVNSTEKGDLSSESTVSRIRTEHFPLTLESARPSHTSQYLCASMGRINTDTQYFGPGTRLTVL.

CDR3 nucleotides: TGCAGCGTTTCCTACGCGTCCGGGAACACTGAAGCTTTCTTT. Translation: CSVSYASGNTEAFF. V is TRBV29-1 and J is TRBJ1-1; D is undetermined. Germline CDR1 is SQVTM and CDR2 is ANQGSEA. The CDR3 covers 14 residues. V lost 5 bases to trimming and J lost 1 base, with 14 bases between them.

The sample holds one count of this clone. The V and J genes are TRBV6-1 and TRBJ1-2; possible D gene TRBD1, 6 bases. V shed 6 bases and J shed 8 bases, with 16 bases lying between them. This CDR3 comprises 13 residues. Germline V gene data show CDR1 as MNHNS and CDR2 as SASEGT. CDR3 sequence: CASRLTGSRGYTF. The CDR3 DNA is TGTGCCAGCAGACTAACAGGGTCCAGGGGCTACACCTTC.

The CDR3 sequence is CASNRGGRNMRQGLYSNQPQHF. Here the CDR3 DNA reads TGTGCCAGCAACCGCGGTGGACGTAACATGAGACAGGGGTTATATAGCAATCAGCCCCAGCATTTT. The chain carries TRBV7-8 and TRBJ1-5, with 8 bases aligning to TRBD1. Trimming cost V 7 bases and J 0 bases; bases outside gene matches: 26. The germline CDR1 and CDR2 sequences are SGHVS and FQNEAQ. The CDR3 has 22 residues.

The CDR3 sequence: CASSMRTDKNEKLFF. CDR3 bases: TGTGCCAGCAGCATGCGGACAGATAAGAATGAAAAACTGTTTTTT. The rearrangement joins TRBV9 to TRBJ1-4; maybe TRBD1 (6 bases). Deletions cut 4 bases from V and 5 bases from J, with 15 bases between. The CDR3 has 15 residues. Germline V gene data show CDR1 as SGDLS and CDR2 as YYNGEE.

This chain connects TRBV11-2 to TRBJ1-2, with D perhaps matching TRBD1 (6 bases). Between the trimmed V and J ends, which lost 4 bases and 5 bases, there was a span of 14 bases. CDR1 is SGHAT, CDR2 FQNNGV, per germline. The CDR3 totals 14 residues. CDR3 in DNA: TGTGCCAGCAGCTCGTTCGGGACACCATATGGCTACACCTTC. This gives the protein CASSSFGTPYGYTF.

The CDR3 sequence: CASSGTGKGQYV. The CDR3 DNA sequence: TGTGCCAGCAGCGGGACAGGGAAAGGGCAGTACGTC. The chain has TRBV2 and TRBJ2-7, with TRBD1 matching 9 bases. Germline assignment: CDR1 SNHLY and CDR2 FYNNEI. The CDR3 is 12 residues long. Trimming removed 6 bases from V and 9 bases from J; junction bases left unmatched: 6.

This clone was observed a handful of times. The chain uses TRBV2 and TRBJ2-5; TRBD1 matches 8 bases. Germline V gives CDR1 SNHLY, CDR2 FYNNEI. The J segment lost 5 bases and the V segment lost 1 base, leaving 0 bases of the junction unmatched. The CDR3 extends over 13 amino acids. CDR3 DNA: TGTGCCAGCAGTGAAGGGACAGGGGAGACCCAGTACTTC. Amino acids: CASSEGTGETQYF.

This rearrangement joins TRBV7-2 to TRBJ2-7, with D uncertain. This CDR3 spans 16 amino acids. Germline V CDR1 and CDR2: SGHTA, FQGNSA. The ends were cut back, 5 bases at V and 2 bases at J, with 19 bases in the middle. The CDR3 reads CASSDRTALGPYEQYF. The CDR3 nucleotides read TGTGCCAGCAGCGATCGCACCGCCTTGGGCCCCTACGAGCAGTACTTC.

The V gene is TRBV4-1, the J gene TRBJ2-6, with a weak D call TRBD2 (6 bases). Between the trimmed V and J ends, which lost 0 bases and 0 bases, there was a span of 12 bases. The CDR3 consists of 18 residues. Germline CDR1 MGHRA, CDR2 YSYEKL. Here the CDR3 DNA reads TGCGCCAGCAGCCAAGAGGGCGGAGGGTTCTCTGGGGCCAACGTCCTGACTTTC. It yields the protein CASSQEGGGFSGANVLTF.

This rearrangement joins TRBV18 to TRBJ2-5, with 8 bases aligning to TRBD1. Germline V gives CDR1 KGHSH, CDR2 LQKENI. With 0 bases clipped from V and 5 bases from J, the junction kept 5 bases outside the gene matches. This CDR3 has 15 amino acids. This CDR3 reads CASSPPDRAVETQYF. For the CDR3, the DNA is TGTGCCAGCTCACCACCGGACAGGGCGGTGGAGACCCAGTACTTC.

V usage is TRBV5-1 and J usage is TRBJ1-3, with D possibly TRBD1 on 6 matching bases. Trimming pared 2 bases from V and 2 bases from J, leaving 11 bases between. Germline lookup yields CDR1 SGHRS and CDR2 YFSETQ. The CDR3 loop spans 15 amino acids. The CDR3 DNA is TGCGCCAGCAGCTTAACAGGGCCCCCTGGAAACACCATATATTTT. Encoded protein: CASSLTGPPGNTIYF.

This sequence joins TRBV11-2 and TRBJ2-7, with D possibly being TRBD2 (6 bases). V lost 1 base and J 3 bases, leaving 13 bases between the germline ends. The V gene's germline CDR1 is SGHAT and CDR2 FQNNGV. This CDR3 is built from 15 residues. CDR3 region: CASSLGEARVYEQYV. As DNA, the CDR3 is TGTGCCAGCAGCTTAGGGGAGGCAAGAGTCTACGAGCAGTACGTC.

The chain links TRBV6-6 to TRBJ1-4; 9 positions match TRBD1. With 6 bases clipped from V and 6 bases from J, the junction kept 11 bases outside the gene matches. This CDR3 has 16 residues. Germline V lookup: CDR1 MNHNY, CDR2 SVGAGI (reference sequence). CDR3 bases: TGTGCCAGCAGCCAAATACCGGGACAGGGCGATGAAAAACTGTTTTTT. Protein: CASSQIPGQGDEKLFF.

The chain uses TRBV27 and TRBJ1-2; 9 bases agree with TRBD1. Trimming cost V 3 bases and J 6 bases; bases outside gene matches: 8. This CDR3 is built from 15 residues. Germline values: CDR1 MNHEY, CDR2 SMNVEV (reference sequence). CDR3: CASSFLGTGIDGYTF. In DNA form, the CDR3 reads TGTGCCAGCAGTTTTCTCGGGACAGGGATTGATGGCTACACCTTC.

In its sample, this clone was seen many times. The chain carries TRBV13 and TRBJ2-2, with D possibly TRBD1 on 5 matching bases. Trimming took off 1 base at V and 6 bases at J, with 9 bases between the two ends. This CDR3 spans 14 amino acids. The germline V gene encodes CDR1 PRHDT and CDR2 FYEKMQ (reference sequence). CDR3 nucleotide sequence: TGTGCCAGCAGCTTAGAACAGGCTTCCGGGGAGCTGTTTTTT. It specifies CASSLEQASGELFF.

CDR3 bases: TGTGCCAGCAGTGATCGTGGGAGGGCTCAGCCCCAGCATTTT. This sequence encodes CASSDRGRAQPQHF. The chain is built from TRBV2 and TRBJ1-5; no clear D. Germline assignment: CDR1 SNHLY and CDR2 FYNNEI. Trimming cost V 3 bases and J 6 bases, with 12 bases left between them. The CDR3 runs to 14 residues.

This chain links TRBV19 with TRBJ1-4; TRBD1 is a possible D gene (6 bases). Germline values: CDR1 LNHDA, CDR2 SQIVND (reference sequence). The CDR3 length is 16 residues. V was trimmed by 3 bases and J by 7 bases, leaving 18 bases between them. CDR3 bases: TGTGCCAGTAGTATGGGGTTAAGGTCAGGGGTTGAAAAACTGTTTTTT. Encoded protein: CASSMGLRSGVEKLFF.

CDR3 sequence (DNA): TGCAGCGCCCGGCCCGGACAGGCCTACAATGAGCAGTTCTTC. Protein sequence: CSARPGQAYNEQFF. This sequence joins TRBV29-1 and TRBJ2-1; 7 bases fit TRBD1. The CDR3 has 14 amino acids. Unmatched junction bases numbered 8, after V lost 7 bases and J lost 2 bases. From germline, CDR1 is SQVTM and CDR2 ANQGSEA.